This T cell receptor beta chain was identified during a study of blood T cell repertoires in COVID-19. V dropped 1 base and J dropped 7 bases, with 14 bases sitting between them. CDR3 length: 14 residues. CDR1 is SGHTA, CDR2 FQGNSA, per germline. This clone was detected once. As handled by the study authors: For nucleated cells, counts were estimated from reference gene primer amplification. This table comes from immunoSEQ multiplex PCR, and its TCRdb copy is limited to in-frame clones, with some not included. V, J and clone size are taken as reported in that table, and D and trimming were inferred from the DNA itself. The repertoire includes over 100,000 clones, 79% of them detected once, and roughly 4% sits in the top ten.

This TCR was recovered from a woman over 75 with acute or convalescent COVID-19. This chain uses TRBV7-2 with TRBJ2-7; D perhaps matches TRBD2 (7 bases). Sequencing was carried out using peripheral blood. DNA for the CDR3: TGTGCCAGCAGCTTAGACGGGGGGCTGGGGGAGCAGTACTTC. This encodes CASSLDGGLGEQYF.